This TCR beta chain is from a study of shared clonotypes between healthy human individuals. About the research overall: Participating donors consisted of two women and three men aged 18 to 49.

Study-level results: The diversity represented, both genetic and in exposure history, was limited by few donors.

CD45RO negativity and positive selection for CCR7 defined naive CD8 cells, a population that excluded terminally differentiated effector memory CD45RA+ cells. Remarks on this clone: Its antigen is not identified.

Sorted-subset replicate PCRs used 200 ng of genomic DNA. This amount corresponded to 33,000 or so T cell genomes. The protocol was immunoSEQ multiplex PCR, while the TCRdb copy is restricted to in-frame clones and leaves out a portion. The data contain some 1,900,000 clones, about 95% of them singletons. Trimming left V 3 bases short and J 4 bases short, with 13 bases between. CDR1 and CDR2 (germline): SGHDN, FVKESK. The CDR3 sequence is 15 residues long. This clonotype was sampled from a man aged 18 to 35 in good health. The genes are TRBV14 and TRBJ1-5; D perhaps matches TRBD1 (5 bases). The specimen sequenced was naive CD8+ T cells sorted from blood. CDR3 amino acids: CASSQGRGANQPQHF. CDR3 nucleotide sequence: TGTGCCAGCAGCCAGGGGCGCGGAGCGAATCAGCCCCAGCATTTT.